This TCR beta chain was recovered during a study of shared clonotypes between healthy human individuals. TCRdb keeps only in-frame clones here, not all; method: immunoSEQ multiplex PCR. This table has about 480,000 clones, less than 85% appearing once. The clonotype comes from a woman aged 40 to 50 in good health. Some clones in this sample may be carry-over from other donors' samples. Sequenced: PBMCs.

CDR3 residues: CASRPSGTWNTGELFF. DNA of the CDR3: TGTGCCAGCAGGCCCTCCGGGACTTGGAACACCGGGGAGCTGTTTTTT. The chain links TRBV14 to TRBJ2-2, with a weak D call TRBD2 (6 bases). Trimming pared 6 bases from V and 1 base from J, leaving 15 bases between. This CDR3 spans 16 amino acids. Germline CDR1 SGHDN, CDR2 FVKESK. Based on the CDR3 plus reference TRBV14 and TRBJ2-2, the full variable domain is EAGVTQFPSHSVIEKGQTVTLRCDPISGHDNLYWYRRVMGKEIKFLLHFVKESKQDESGMPNNRFLAERTGGTYSTLKVQPAELEDSGVYFCASRPSGTWNTGELFFGEGSRLTVL.